This T cell receptor beta chain was recorded in a study of cytomegalovirus exposure and HLA in healthy donors. Points from the study as a whole: The authors confirmed in vitro that three CMV-associated chains were specific for CMV antigens.

There are 15 residues in the CDR3. In germline, CDR1 is LGHNA, CDR2 YSLEER. V dropped 0 bases and J dropped 5; count of bases not matched to a gene: 7. About this clone itself: What it binds is unknown.

The PCR had 60 Vbeta and 13 Jbeta primers. Assay: immunoSEQ multiplex PCR; the TCRdb copy retains only in-frame clones and omits some. The table records 100,000 to 150,000 clones, roughly 72% of them present only once. The chain employs TRBV4-3 and TRBJ2-7, with 7 positions matching TRBD1. This clonotype originated in a male donor in good health and CMV-seronegative. The sequencing sample was made of PBMCs. The CDR3 sequence: CASSQDYRGGHEQYF. DNA of the CDR3: TGCGCCAGCAGCCAAGATTACAGGGGTGGTCACGAGCAGTACTTC.